The next 28 T cell receptor beta chains were all read from a single sample in a study of blood T cell repertoires in COVID-19. Data came from immunoSEQ multiplex PCR; TCRdb stores just in-frame clones and leaves some out. This sample has some 150,000 clones, with over 75% found just once. Sequenced material: peripheral blood. These receptors were collected from a middle-aged woman with acute or convalescent COVID-19.

The chain couples TRBV25-1 to TRBJ1-1, with 8 bases aligning to TRBD1. Germline CDR1 reads MGHDK; CDR2 reads SYGVNS. J gave up 10 bases and V 0 bases, and 10 bases lay outside the gene matches. The CDR3 length is 15 residues. The CDR3 DNA follows: TGTGCCAGCAGTGAATATTTCCAGGGGGCGAACCGAGCTTTCTTT. Translated: CASSEYFQGANRAFF.

The chain has TRBV6-4 and TRBJ2-7; D possibly corresponds to TRBD1 (7 bases). Trimming pared 5 bases from V and 0 bases from J, leaving 26 bases between. Germline CDR1 is MRHNA and CDR2 is SNTAGT. This CDR3 comprises 19 residues. The CDR3 DNA reads TGTGCCAGCAGTCCGATAAAGAATGACAGGGAGGAAACCTCCTACGAGCAGTACTTC. Amino acid sequence: CASSPIKNDREETSYEQYF.

J is TRBJ2-7 and V is TRBV7-9; 9 bases fit TRBD1. This CDR3 is built from 15 residues. Germline lookup yields CDR1 SEHNR and CDR2 FQNEAQ (reference sequence). V dropped 5 bases and J dropped 4; count of bases not matched to a gene: 9. CDR3 protein: CASSTSGQGWYEQYF. The CDR3 DNA follows: TGTGCCAGCAGCACTTCGGGACAGGGTTGGTACGAGCAGTACTTC.

This clone occurred a few times. This chain joins TRBV5-5 and TRBJ2-7, with TRBD2 as a possible D gene (5 bases). With 0 bases removed from V and 2 bases from J, the gap between germline ends came to 15 bases. Germline CDR1 and CDR2: SGHKS and YYEKEE (reference sequence). There are 16 residues in the CDR3. CDR3 bases: TGTGCCAGCAGCTTGGCGGCTAGCCAAACCACCTACGAGCAGTACTTC. This sequence encodes CASSLAASQTTYEQYF.

The genes are TRBV7-8 and TRBJ1-2; D call uncertain. The CDR3 extends over 15 amino acids. Germline CDR1 is SGHVS and CDR2 is FQNEAQ. The germline V and J ends were trimmed by 5 bases and 7 bases, with 20 bases remaining between them. In DNA, the CDR3 is TGTGCCAGCAGCCCCCTCGGGGTGGGCCCCTCTGGCTACACCTTC. Translated, it gives CASSPLGVGPSGYTF.

The rearrangement links TRBV16 to TRBJ2-3; 9 bases are a match to TRBD2. J lost 3 bases, V lost 5 bases, and 6 bases had no gene match. Germline V gives CDR1 KGHSY, CDR2 FQNENV. The CDR3 runs to 15 residues. The CDR3 region has the DNA TGTGCCAGCAGCAAGCGACTAGCGGAGACAGATACGCAGTATTTT. Its protein is CASSKRLAETDTQYF.

This sequence joins TRBV11-2 and TRBJ2-3; D unresolved. Germline CDR1 reads SGHAT; CDR2 reads FQNNGV. The V end was cut by 5 bases, the J end by 5 bases, with 8 bases between. There are 12 residues in the CDR3. The CDR3 DNA sequence: TGTGCCAGCAGCCCCCGACTAGATACGCAGTATTTT. It specifies CASSPRLDTQYF.

This sequence joins TRBV2 and TRBJ1-1; TRBD1 is a possible D gene (6 bases). Germline V CDR1 and CDR2: SNHLY, FYNNEI. CDR3 length: 14 amino acids. V was cut by 9 bases and J by 1 base, with 15 bases left in between. The DNA for the CDR3 is TGTGCCAGGGCCGCAGGGGTGAGGAACACTGAAGCTTTCTTT. Its translation: CARAAGVRNTEAFF.

The chain carries TRBV30 and TRBJ1-5; D is possibly TRBD1 (5 bases). Per the germline V gene, CDR1 is GTSNPN and CDR2 is SVGIG (reference sequence). The CDR3 extends over 13 amino acids. V was pared by 3 bases and J by 6 bases, with 12 bases between. This chain's CDR3 is CAWRQGVGQPQHF. For the CDR3, the DNA is TGTGCCTGGAGGCAAGGGGTAGGTCAGCCCCAGCATTTT.

CDR3 nucleotide sequence: TGTGCCAGCAGCTACAGTCGGACTTTCTACAATGAGCAGTTCTTC. Residues: CASSYSRTFYNEQFF. This sequence joins TRBV7-2 and TRBJ2-1; TRBD2 is a possible D gene (5 bases). This CDR3 spans 15 amino acids. V was cut by 4 bases and J by 3 bases, with 13 bases left in between. Germline-derived CDR1 and CDR2 are SGHTA and FQGNSA.

CDR3 amino acids: CASSQSSTSGRIYGELFF. In DNA form, the CDR3 reads TGTGCCAGCAGCCAATCTAGTACTAGCGGGAGAATATACGGGGAGCTGTTTTTT. J is TRBJ2-2 and V is TRBV14; 11 nucleotides match TRBD2. V shed 2 bases, J shed 7 bases, and the junction held 12 bases outside the gene matches. From germline, CDR1 is SGHDN and CDR2 FVKESK. The CDR3 length is 18 residues.

The V call is TRBV14, the J call TRBJ1-4; TRBD1 matches 8 bases. Germline CDR1 reads SGHDN; CDR2 reads FVKESK. V lost 4 bases to trimming and J lost 7 bases; unmatched junction nucleotides: 8. The CDR3 consists of 15 residues. CDR3 bases: TGTGCCAGCAGCCCCCGACAGGGGACGGGTGAAAAACTGTTTTTT. Its protein is CASSPRQGTGEKLFF.

The rearrangement uses TRBV3-1 (or the pseudogene TRBV3-2) and TRBJ2-3; 7 bases agree with TRBD2. V trimming: 0 bases; J trimming: 10 bases; junction bases outside the gene matches: 7. The CDR3 has 14 residues. Germline CDR1 and CDR2: LGHDT and YNNKEL (reference sequence). CDR3 coding DNA: TGTGCCAGCAGCCAAGATTTACGCGGGGGAGCGCAGTATTTT. Translation: CASSQDLRGGAQYF.

V usage is TRBV25-1 and J usage is TRBJ2-2; TRBD2 agrees at 10 bases. This CDR3 spans 17 amino acids. CDR1 and CDR2 (germline): MGHDK, SYGVNS. Trimming cost V 9 bases and J 0 bases; bases outside gene matches: 10. CDR3 in amino acids: CASNAGTSVSNTGELFF. DNA for the CDR3: TGTGCCAGTAACGCCGGGACTAGCGTTTCGAACACCGGGGAGCTGTTTTTT.

The chain is built from TRBV3-1 (or the pseudogene TRBV3-2) and TRBJ2-6; possible D gene TRBD2, 6 bases. CDR3 length: 19 residues. V dropped 3 bases and J dropped 6 bases, with 24 bases sitting between them. Germline assignment: CDR1 LGHDT and CDR2 YNNKEL (reference sequence). CDR3 protein: CASSHFSLFGTRKANVLTF. The CDR3 DNA reads as TGTGCCAGCAGCCATTTCTCACTTTTTGGGACTCGTAAGGCCAACGTCCTGACTTTC.

V is TRBV3-1 (or the pseudogene TRBV3-2) and J is TRBJ2-5; D perhaps matches TRBD2 (6 bases). Germline assignment: CDR1 LGHDT and CDR2 YNNKEL (reference sequence). This CDR3 spans 16 amino acids. V was clipped by 4 bases and J by 2 bases, with 17 bases between them. CDR3 nucleotide sequence: TGTGCCAGCAGCCCAATTGACGGGACTTTACAAGAGACCCAGTACTTC. Encoded protein: CASSPIDGTLQETQYF.

This clone was picked up a small number of times. This chain uses TRBV2 with TRBJ2-2; a weak D match, TRBD2 (5 bases). V lost 7 bases and J lost 0, with 9 bases in between. This CDR3 is 14 amino acids long. CDR1 and CDR2 (germline): SNHLY, FYNNEI. For the CDR3, the DNA is TGTGCCAGCATAAGAGGGTCGAACACCGGGGAGCTGTTTTTT. Amino acids: CASIRGSNTGELFF.

The chain couples TRBV27 to TRBJ2-7; D is perhaps TRBD1 (6 bases). Germline values: CDR1 MNHEY, CDR2 SMNVEV (reference sequence). With 1 base removed from V and 4 bases from J, the gap between germline ends came to 17 bases. The CDR3 spans 16 residues. CDR3 region: CASSLFEGTRRYEQYF. DNA of the CDR3: TGTGCCAGCAGTTTATTCGAAGGGACACGTCGATACGAGCAGTACTTC.

The rearrangement links TRBV19 to TRBJ2-7, with TRBD1 matching over 7 bases. The germline V gene has CDR1 LNHDA and CDR2 SQIVND (reference sequence). J was trimmed by 2 bases and V by 3 bases; bases with no gene match: 13. The CDR3 extends over 17 amino acids. The CDR3, as DNA: TGTGCCAGTAGTATCCCAACCCGGGACAGCCCAGCCTACGAGCAGTACTTC. Amino acid sequence: CASSIPTRDSPAYEQYF.

V and J are TRBV4-1 and TRBJ2-7; TRBD1 agrees at 8 bases. V was clipped by 3 bases and J by 2 bases; unmatched bases: 6. CDR1 MGHRA and CDR2 YSYEKL come from the germline V gene. The CDR3 runs 15 residues. The CDR3 sequence: CASSQGRQGPYEQYF. CDR3 DNA: TGCGCCAGCAGCCAGGGTAGACAGGGGCCCTACGAGCAGTACTTC.

The CDR3 DNA follows: TGTGCCAGTCACGGAGCTAACTATGGCTACACCTTC. Amino acid sequence: CASHGANYGYTF. The rearrangement joins TRBV12-3 or TRBV12-4 to TRBJ1-2; D uncertain. CDR3 length: 12 residues. V was cut by 9 bases and J by 0 bases, with 8 bases left in between.

The V call is TRBV5-4, the J call TRBJ2-2; TRBD2 aligns across 8 bases. There are 17 residues in the CDR3. J gave up 5 bases and V 4 bases, and 13 bases lay outside the gene matches. Germline V gene data show CDR1 as SGHNT and CDR2 as YYREEE (reference sequence). The CDR3 sequence is CASSNKGIGRGTGELFF. The CDR3 DNA follows: TGTGCCAGCAGCAACAAGGGAATCGGGAGGGGGACCGGGGAGCTGTTTTTT.

This chain links TRBV24-1 with TRBJ1-5; D unclear. V dropped 3 bases and J dropped 6 bases, with 8 bases sitting between them. The CDR3 contains 13 residues. Germline CDR1 is KGHDR and CDR2 is SFDVKD. In DNA form, the CDR3 reads TGTGCCACCAGTGATACAACCACTCAGCCCCAGCATTTT. Translating gives CATSDTTTQPQHF.

The V and J genes are TRBV9 and TRBJ1-1; tentatively, D is TRBD1 (6 bases). The germline gives CDR1 SGDLS, CDR2 YYNGEE. Trimming left V 4 bases short and J 2 bases short, with 18 bases between. The CDR3 sequence is 16 residues long. The CDR3 protein is CASSPSPGHQNTEAFF. The CDR3 coding sequence is TGTGCCAGCAGCCCCTCCCCGGGACACCAAAACACTGAAGCTTTCTTT.

The chain employs TRBV11-2 and TRBJ2-1; D is perhaps TRBD1 (6 bases). The CDR3 totals 17 residues. Germline V CDR1 and CDR2: SGHAT, FQNNGV. Trimming pared 5 bases from V and 0 bases from J, leaving 17 bases between. The CDR3 nucleotides read TGTGCCAGCAGCGCCAGGAATGGGGGCAGCTCCTACAATGAGCAGTTCTTC. Translated, it gives CASSARNGGSSYNEQFF.

The chain combines TRBV29-1 with TRBJ1-1; 7 nucleotides match TRBD1. Germline V gene data show CDR1 as SQVTM and CDR2 as ANQGSEA. The ends lost 7 bases at V and 1 base at J; junction bases unmatched: 6. The CDR3 sequence is 13 residues long. CDR3 DNA sequence: TGCAGCGCGCGGGGACAGCCGAACACTGAAGCTTTCTTT. This sequence encodes CSARGQPNTEAFF.

The chain combines TRBV3-1 (or the pseudogene TRBV3-2) with TRBJ2-1; tentatively, D is TRBD2 (6 bases). The V and J ends lost 0 bases and 1 base respectively, with 10 bases between them. The CDR3 is 16 amino acids. Germline V gene lookup returns CDR1 LGHDT and CDR2 YNNKEL (reference sequence). Here the CDR3 reads CASSQDSSGSYNEQFF. The CDR3 bases are TGTGCCAGCAGCCAAGATTCAAGCGGGTCCTACAATGAGCAGTTCTTC.

This chain connects TRBV21-1 to TRBJ1-3; TRBD1 is the table's D call and was not checked against the DNA. TRBV21-1 is deemed a pseudogene. The CDR3 spans 15 residues. As DNA, the CDR3 is TGTGCTAGGAAGCGGTTCCAGGGGACTGGAAACACCATATATTTT. Protein sequence: CARKRFQGTGNTIYF.